This T cell receptor (beta chain) originates from a study of neurological immune-mediated disorders. Findings and caveats of the study: The study found the most TCR clonal expansion in HTLV-1-associated myelopathy and the least in multiple sclerosis, below healthy controls. The absence of shared CDR3 amino acid sequences among expanded clones across subjects suggests private repertoires in all groups. In multiple sclerosis patients, the repertoire cluster was unrelated to clinical or MRI findings.

Germline CDR1 reads KGHDR; CDR2 reads SFDVKD. The CDR3 is 14 amino acids. V lost 4 bases, J lost 5 bases, and 13 bases lay in between. The authors produced cDNA by 5'RACE using 10-nucleotide random UMIs. In TCRdb, the 5' RACE reads were re-called with MiXCR into one record per CDR3 protein. The table includes roughly 40,000 distinct CDR3 sequences, 2% to 2.5% detected once. The table lists this clonotype with many counts. Its target is not known. The clonotype comes from a man aged 45-65 years with multiple sclerosis. This chain joins TRBV24-1 and TRBJ2-5, with D uncertain. Sequencing used PBMCs. CDR3 nucleotide sequence: TGTGCCACCAGTGACGCACGTTCCGGGGAGACCCAGTACTTC. Translation gives CATSDARSGETQYF.